This T cell receptor beta chain was captured in a study of T cell responses to AZD1222 COVID-19 vaccine. In its sample, this clone was seen a few times. There are 18 residues in the CDR3. Between the trimmed V and J ends, which lost 4 bases and 3 bases, there was a span of 24 bases. TCRdb's copy holds only in-frame clones and misses some; the assay was immunoSEQ multiplex PCR. The sample holds 35,000 or so clones; around 90% are singletons and the top ten take 5.5% to 8%. The genes are TRBV23-1 and TRBJ1-2, with D possibly TRBD1 on 5 matching bases. TRBV23-1 is classed as an ORF, of uncertain function. The sample here was peripheral blood, taken on day 0 of AZD1222 vaccination. This clonotype was obtained from an adult in good health. The CDR3 loop is CASSRHRGLQEFHYGYTF. The CDR3 DNA is TGCGCCAGCAGTCGTCATAGGGGCTTACAGGAGTTCCACTATGGCTACACCTTC.